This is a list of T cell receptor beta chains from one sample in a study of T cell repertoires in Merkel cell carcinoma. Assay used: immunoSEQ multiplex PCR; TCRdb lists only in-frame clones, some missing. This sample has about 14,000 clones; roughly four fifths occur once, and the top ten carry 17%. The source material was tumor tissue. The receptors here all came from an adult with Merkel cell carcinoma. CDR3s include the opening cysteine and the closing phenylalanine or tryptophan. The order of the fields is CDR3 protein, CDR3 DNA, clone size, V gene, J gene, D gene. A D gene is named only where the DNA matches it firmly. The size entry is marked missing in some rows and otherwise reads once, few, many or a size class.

CDR3aa: CASSLEGQGGDQPQHF
CDR3nt: TGTGCCAGCAGCTTAGAGGGGCAGGGGGGGGATCAGCCCCAGCATTTT
abundance: NA
v_gene: TRBV7-2
j_gene: TRBJ1-5
d_gene: TRBD1

CDR3aa: CASSVGVEQFF
CDR3nt: TGTGCCAGCAGTGTGGGGGTTGAGCAGTTCTTC
abundance: NA
v_gene: TRBV2
j_gene: TRBJ2-1
d_gene: NA

CDR3aa: CASTVAGSSDTQYF
CDR3nt: TGTGCCAGCACCGTAGCGGGGAGTTCAGATACGCAGTATTTT
abundance: NA
v_gene: TRBV2
j_gene: TRBJ2-3
d_gene: TRBD2

CDR3aa: CATRDRGIQPQHF
CDR3nt: TGTGCCACCAGGGACAGGGGGATCCAGCCCCAGCATTTT
abundance: NA
v_gene: TRBV6-5
j_gene: TRBJ1-5
d_gene: TRBD1

CDR3aa: CASSSDWEGGELFF
CDR3nt: TGTGCCAGCAGCTCCGACTGGGAAGGCGGGGAGCTGTTTTTT
abundance: few
v_gene: TRBV7-2
j_gene: TRBJ2-2
d_gene: NA

CDR3aa: CASSLPFRGQWKTQYF
CDR3nt: TGTGCCAGCAGCTTGCCATTCCGGGGACAATGGAAGACCCAGTACTTC
abundance: NA
v_gene: TRBV21-1
j_gene: TRBJ2-5
d_gene: NA

CDR3aa: CASSSNSYEQYF
CDR3nt: TGTGCCAGCAGTTCAAACTCCTACGAGCAGTACTTC
abundance: once
v_gene: TRBV6-5
j_gene: TRBJ2-7
d_gene: NA

CDR3aa: CASSQELAGGETQYF
CDR3nt: TGCGCCAGCAGCCAAGAACTAGCGGGGGGGGAGACCCAGTACTTC
abundance: NA
v_gene: TRBV4-1
j_gene: TRBJ2-5
d_gene: TRBD2

CDR3aa: CASSPLGDEQFF
CDR3nt: TGTGCCAGCAGTCCTTTAGGGGATGAGCAGTTCTTC
abundance: medium-sized
v_gene: TRBV3-1/TRBV3-2
j_gene: TRBJ2-1
d_gene: NA

CDR3aa: CASSPAGPTEAFF
CDR3nt: TGTGCCAGCAGCCCCGCTGGCCCCACTGAAGCTTTCTTT
abundance: NA
v_gene: TRBV3-1/TRBV3-2
j_gene: TRBJ1-1
d_gene: NA

CDR3aa: CASSPPGSGIYGYTF
CDR3nt: TGTGCCAGCTCACCACCCGGATCCGGAATCTATGGCTACACCTTC
abundance: NA
v_gene: TRBV18
j_gene: TRBJ1-2
d_gene: NA

CDR3aa: CASTWTSGLSTDTQYF
CDR3nt: TGTGCCAGCACCTGGACTAGCGGACTCAGCACAGATACGCAGTATTTT
abundance: NA
v_gene: TRBV7-2
j_gene: TRBJ2-3
d_gene: TRBD2

CDR3aa: CASRAPARDTQYF
CDR3nt: TGTGCCAGCAGGGCCCCAGCCCGAGATACGCAGTATTTT
abundance: medium-sized
v_gene: TRBV28
j_gene: TRBJ2-3
d_gene: NA

CDR3aa: CASSLDGGDSNQPQHF
CDR3nt: TGTGCCAGCAGCTTGGACGGAGGCGATAGCAATCAGCCCCAGCATTTT
abundance: NA
v_gene: TRBV5-4
j_gene: TRBJ1-5
d_gene: NA

CDR3aa: CASQTSGSRAETQYF
CDR3nt: TGTGCCAGTCAGACTAGCGGGAGTAGGGCAGAGACCCAGTACTTC
abundance: NA
v_gene: TRBV2
j_gene: TRBJ2-5
d_gene: TRBD2

CDR3aa: CASTPGANQPQHF
CDR3nt: TGTGCCAGCACTCCAGGGGCCAATCAGCCCCAGCATTTT
abundance: NA
v_gene: TRBV6-6
j_gene: TRBJ1-5
d_gene: NA

CDR3aa: CASSLDGTQVDEQFF
CDR3nt: TGTGCCAGCAGCTTAGATGGGACACAGGTAGATGAGCAGTTCTTC
abundance: few
v_gene: TRBV7-9
j_gene: TRBJ2-1
d_gene: NA

CDR3aa: CARSTRLDRNTDTQYF
CDR3nt: TGTGCCAGAAGCACCCGACTAGACCGAAACACAGATACGCAGTATTTT
abundance: NA
v_gene: TRBV7-5
j_gene: TRBJ2-3
d_gene: NA

CDR3aa: CASSYSGTGANVLTF
CDR3nt: TGTGCCAGCAGTTACTCTGGTACTGGGGCCAACGTCCTGACTTTC
abundance: NA
v_gene: TRBV6-2/TRBV6-3
j_gene: TRBJ2-6
d_gene: NA

CDR3aa: CARQPGQHSNQPQHF
CDR3nt: TGTGCCAGACAACCGGGACAGCATAGCAATCAGCCCCAGCATTTT
abundance: NA
v_gene: TRBV21-1
j_gene: TRBJ1-5
d_gene: NA

CDR3aa: CASSQDPAGVYSNQPQHF
CDR3nt: TGCGCCAGCAGCCAAGATCCGGCAGGGGTCTATAGCAATCAGCCCCAGCATTTT
abundance: NA
v_gene: TRBV4-3
j_gene: TRBJ1-5
d_gene: NA

CDR3aa: CASSPRFGSGGAIITYNEQFF
CDR3nt: TGTGCCAGCAGCCCCAGGTTCGGTAGCGGGGGGGCCATAATCACCTACAATGAGCAGTTCTTC
abundance: few
v_gene: TRBV4-2
j_gene: TRBJ2-1
d_gene: TRBD2

CDR3aa: CASSATGYTEAFF
CDR3nt: TGTGCCAGCAGCGCTACAGGTTACACTGAAGCTTTCTTT
abundance: NA
v_gene: TRBV7-8
j_gene: TRBJ1-1
d_gene: NA

CDR3aa: CASSENTQGGGYTF
CDR3nt: TGTGCCAGCAGTGAAAATACCCAGGGAGGAGGCTACACCTTC
abundance: few
v_gene: TRBV2
j_gene: TRBJ1-2
d_gene: NA

CDR3aa: CASSLEGRGYEQYF
CDR3nt: TGTGCCAGCAGCTTAGAGGGCAGGGGCTACGAGCAGTACTTC
abundance: NA
v_gene: TRBV11-3
j_gene: TRBJ2-7
d_gene: NA

CDR3aa: CATSTAGGGAYNEQFF
CDR3nt: TGTGCCACCAGCACGGCGGGGGGAGGTGCCTACAATGAGCAGTTCTTC
abundance: NA
v_gene: TRBV15
j_gene: TRBJ2-1
d_gene: TRBD2

CDR3aa: CASSYGQGRHEQYF
CDR3nt: TGCGCCAGCAGCTACGGACAGGGTCGCCACGAGCAGTACTTC
abundance: NA
v_gene: TRBV5-1
j_gene: TRBJ2-7
d_gene: TRBD1

CDR3aa: CASSYNSGRPYNEQFF
CDR3nt: TGTGCCAGCAGTTACAATAGCGGGAGACCCTACAATGAGCAGTTCTTC
abundance: NA
v_gene: TRBV6-5
j_gene: TRBJ2-1
d_gene: TRBD2

CDR3aa: CASSLPENEKLFF
CDR3nt: TGTGCCAGCAGCTTGCCAGAAAATGAAAAACTGTTTTTT
abundance: few
v_gene: TRBV5-4
j_gene: TRBJ1-4
d_gene: NA

CDR3aa: CASREETQYF
CDR3nt: TGTGCCAGCAGAGAAGAGACCCAGTACTTC
abundance: NA
v_gene: TRBV2
j_gene: TRBJ2-5
d_gene: NA

CDR3aa: CASSLRLGNIQYF
CDR3nt: TGTGCCAGCAGCTTACGCCTCGGAAACATTCAGTACTTC
abundance: NA
v_gene: TRBV7-2
j_gene: TRBJ2-4
d_gene: NA

CDR3aa: CASSPWGMNTEAFF
CDR3nt: TGTGCCAGCAGCCCATGGGGGATGAACACTGAAGCTTTCTTT
abundance: NA
v_gene: TRBV9
j_gene: TRBJ1-1
d_gene: NA

CDR3aa: CASSLRGIGDTQYF
CDR3nt: TGTGCCAGCAGTCTGCGGGGGATTGGAGATACGCAGTATTTT
abundance: NA
v_gene: TRBV28
j_gene: TRBJ2-3
d_gene: TRBD2